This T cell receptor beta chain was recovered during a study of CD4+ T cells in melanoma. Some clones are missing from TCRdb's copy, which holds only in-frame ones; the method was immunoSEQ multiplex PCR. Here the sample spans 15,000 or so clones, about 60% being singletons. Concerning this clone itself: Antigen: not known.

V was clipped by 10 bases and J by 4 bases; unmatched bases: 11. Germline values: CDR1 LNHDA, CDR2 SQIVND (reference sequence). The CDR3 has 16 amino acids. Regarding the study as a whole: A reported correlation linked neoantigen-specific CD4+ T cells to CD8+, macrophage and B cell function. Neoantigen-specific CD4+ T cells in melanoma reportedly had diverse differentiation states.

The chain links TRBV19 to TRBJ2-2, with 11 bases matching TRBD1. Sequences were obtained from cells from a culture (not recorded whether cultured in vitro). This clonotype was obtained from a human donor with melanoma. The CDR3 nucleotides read TGTGCCACTGCGCGGGACAGGGGGTTGCGCACCGGGGAGCTGTTTTTT. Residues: CATARDRGLRTGELFF.